This TCR beta chain is from a study (dated by TCRdb to the late 2010s). About the full investigation: Sequence and structural analyses were applied in the study to characterize human CD8+ TCR repertoires that recognize immunodominant viral antigens.

Broad study findings and their caveats: The CD8+ TCR repertoires specific to different immunodominant viral antigens were reported to be highly diverse and distinct from one another.

The CDR3 runs 13 amino acids, cysteine and phenylalanine included. Only the CDR3 DNA is retained, 39 bases long and in frame from the first base. CDR1 is given as LNHDA and CDR2 as SQIVND, both from the germline V gene (reference sequence). In the case of this clonotype: Its antigen target is currently unknown. An end of the junction does not agree with germline; a read error may underlie this.

Instrument used: Illumina HiSeq 2500. TCRdb redid the processing of the public reads, applying fastp at Q25 and MiXCR, and retained in-frame beta chains. Identical CDR3 proteins give one entry, which carries the most common genes and DNA. For this sample the table gives over a thousand distinct CDR3 sequences, of which approximately 41% were detected only once. Less than 65% of the sample is taken by the ten largest. The sequence links TRBV19 to TRBJ2-1, with the D gene not confidently named. The sequence came from a male donor. The sample was CD8+ T cells (not recorded whether cultured). CDR3 reads: CASSIIGEYEQVF. The nucleotide sequence reads TGTGCCAGTAGTATCATCGGAGAGTATGAGCAGGTCTTC.